This T cell receptor beta chain is from a study of blood T cell repertoires in COVID-19. Study in general: The United States, Italy and Spain were the sources of the acute and convalescent COVID-19 samples. In each case, the material was cDNA or gDNA derived from T cells, B-cell-depleted T cells, or PBMCs.

Under the authors' procedure: Counts of nucleated cells, estimated from reference gene primer amplification, were obtained. Assay: immunoSEQ multiplex PCR; the TCRdb copy retains only in-frame clones and omits some. V and J calls plus clone size are reproduced from that table; the DNA served to infer D and trimming. The table has some 80,000 clones, around 86% seen once; the top ten hold 8%. Per germline, CDR1 MDHEN and CDR2 SYDVKM. The CDR3 sequence is 13 residues long. Trimming removed 6 bases from V and 7 bases from J, with 14 bases in between. Specimen: peripheral blood. The chain joins TRBV28 to TRBJ2-3; D perhaps matches TRBD2 (5 bases). The source is an elderly man with active or convalescent COVID-19. For the CDR3, the DNA is TGTGCCAGCAGCACTCGCCCGACTAATACGCAGTATTTT. Translating it yields CASSTRPTNTQYF.